The 24 T cell receptor beta chains below were found in one sample sequenced in a study of T-cell memory formation after mild COVID-19. TCRdb called the 5' RACE reads again in MiXCR, with one record for every CDR3 protein. The data hold 120,000 to 150,000 distinct CDR3 sequences, with over 15% observed a single time. The sequencing sample was made of PBMCs or a T cell subset sorted from them (not recorded which). Receptors originate from an adult woman who had mild COVID-19 (a few samples of this study predate the infection). Cell type and time point are not known.

This clonotype was seen repeatedly, ten times or more. This sequence joins TRBV24-1 and TRBJ2-3; D is possibly TRBD1 (6 bases). CDR3 length: 15 residues. V was cut by 5 bases and J by 8 bases, with 19 bases left in between. CDR1 and CDR2 from the germline V gene are KGHDR and SFDVKD. CDR3 in amino acids: CATSGGQGFGATQYF. In DNA, the CDR3 is TGTGCCACCAGTGGGGGCCAGGGGTTTGGGGCTACGCAGTATTTT.

The sample holds a few counts of this clonotype. The chain uses TRBV5-1 and TRBJ2-6, with a possible D match to TRBD2 (5 bases). V was pared by 4 bases and J by 1 base, with 12 bases between. Germline V gene sequence: CDR1 SGHRS, CDR2 YFSETQ. The CDR3 covers 16 residues. CDR3 amino acids: CASSPRTGSGANVLTF. DNA of the CDR3: TGCGCCAGCAGCCCTAGGACGGGATCTGGGGCCAACGTCCTGACTTTC.

This clonotype was seen a few times. V gene TRBV7-9 combines with J gene TRBJ1-1; 8 nucleotides agree with TRBD1. CDR3 length: 16 residues. V lost 0 bases to trimming and J lost 1 base; unmatched junction nucleotides: 4. The V gene's germline CDR1 is SEHNR and CDR2 FQNEAQ (reference sequence). The DNA for the CDR3 is TGTGCCAGCAGCTTAGCGGCAGGGGGCCCGAACACTGAAGCTTTCTTT. Protein product: CASSLAAGGPNTEAFF.

In this sample, this clonotype turned up a few times. The CDR3 bases are TGCAGCGGCATCACTAGCACAGATACGCAGTATTTT. Its protein product is CSGITSTDTQYF. The chain couples TRBV29-1 to TRBJ2-3; D gene uncertain. The germline V gene has CDR1 SQVTM and CDR2 ANQGSEA. The CDR3 spans 12 residues. The V and J ends lost 7 bases and 0 bases respectively, with 8 bases between them.

This chain joins TRBV20-1 and TRBJ2-5, with D hard to call. Germline V gene sequence: CDR1 DFQATT, CDR2 SNEGSKA (reference sequence). Trimming removed 5 bases from V and 5 bases from J, with 9 bases in between. The CDR3 consists of 11 residues. CDR3 in amino acids: CSAPRMETQYF. The CDR3 coding sequence is TGCAGTGCTCCTAGGATGGAGACCCAGTACTTC.

The chain carries TRBV7-9 and TRBJ1-2; D ambiguous. The CDR3 is 13 residues long. In germline, CDR1 is SEHNR, CDR2 FQNEAQ (reference sequence). The V end lost 1 base, the J end lost 6 bases, and 9 bases lay between the germline ends. In nucleotides, the CDR3 is TGTGCCAGCAGCTTAGACGGACCGGATGGCTACACCTTC. Protein product: CASSLDGPDGYTF.

Only a few counts were recorded for this clonotype. The rearrangement links TRBV30 to TRBJ1-2, with 8 nucleotides matching TRBD1. V gave up 6 bases and J gave up 5 bases; unmatched junction bases: 17. CDR3 size: 16 residues. The germline gives CDR1 GTSNPN, CDR2 SVGIG (reference sequence). In DNA, the CDR3 is TGTGCCTGCCAGGTTCCGGGACAGGTGTCGTATTATGGCTACACCTTC. It yields the protein CACQVPGQVSYYGYTF.

Only a few counts were recorded for this clonotype. V and J are TRBV12-3 or TRBV12-4 and TRBJ1-2; 7 positions match TRBD1. V lost 5 bases, J lost 8 bases, and 14 bases stayed unmatched. The CDR3 has 15 amino acids. Here the CDR3 DNA reads TGTGCCAGCAGTCTTAGAACAGGGGCCCCTTTGGGCTACACCTTC. It specifies CASSLRTGAPLGYTF.

This clonotype was recorded at least ten times. The rearrangement joins TRBV20-1 to TRBJ2-5, with 7 bases lining up with TRBD1. The V gene's germline CDR1 is DFQATT and CDR2 SNEGSKA (reference sequence). The V and J ends lost 1 base and 2 bases, in that order; junction bases with no gene match: 4. The CDR3 has 14 amino acids. For the CDR3, the DNA is TGCAGTGCTAGAGCTCCGGGACAGCAAGAGACCCAGTACTTC. It is translated as CSARAPGQQETQYF.

This clonotype came up many times. The chain carries TRBV6-6 and TRBJ2-7, with a tentative D call TRBD1 (5 bases). CDR1 is MNHNY, CDR2 SVGAGI, per germline (reference sequence). Deletions cut 4 bases from V and 3 bases from J, with 16 bases between. The CDR3 extends over 15 amino acids. The CDR3 loop is CASSSPSTASYEQYF. DNA of the CDR3: TGTGCCAGCAGTTCGCCGTCGACAGCTAGCTACGAGCAGTACTTC.

This clonotype occurred a few times. J is TRBJ1-2 and V is TRBV7-9, with D possibly being TRBD1 (5 bases). This CDR3 spans 15 amino acids. CDR1 and CDR2 (germline): SEHNR, FQNEAQ (reference sequence). Trimming removed 5 bases at V and 7 bases at J, with 20 bases between. CDR3 DNA sequence: TGTGCCAGCAGCCCCCGTGGGGCTCGAGTGGCTGGCTACACCTTC. It encodes CASSPRGARVAGYTF.

This clonotype was seen only a few times. In nucleotides, the CDR3 is TGCGCCAGCCGCTATTCTCACGATGATGTTTCACCCCTCCACTTT. As protein: CASRYSHDDVSPLHF. The genes are TRBV5-1 and TRBJ1-6; D is undetermined. CDR3 size: 15 residues. Germline lookup yields CDR1 SGHRS and CDR2 YFSETQ. With 7 bases removed from V and 9 bases from J, the gap between germline ends came to 20 bases.

In its sample, this clonotype was seen a few times. V and J are TRBV29-1 and TRBJ2-5; a possible D gene is TRBD1 (7 bases). Germline values: CDR1 SQVTM, CDR2 ANQGSEA. V lost 5 bases and J 5 bases, leaving 12 bases between the germline ends. This CDR3 region has 12 residues. CDR3 DNA sequence: TGCAGCGTTACACAGGGGAGGGAGACCCAGTACTTC. Its translation is CSVTQGRETQYF. Filled out from reference TRBV29-1 and TRBJ2-5, the complete variable domain reads SAVISQKPSRDICQRGTSLTIQCQVDSQVTMMFWYRQQPGQSLTLIATANQGSEATYESGFVIDKFPISRPNLTFSTLTVSNMSPEDSSIYLCSVTQGRETQYFGPGTRLLVL.

The chain carries TRBV30 and TRBJ1-1; weak D call: TRBD1 (5 bases). Germline CDR1 reads GTSNPN; CDR2 reads SVGIG (reference sequence). Deletions cut 3 bases from V and 10 bases from J, with 24 bases between. The CDR3 length is 15 residues. CDR3 protein: CAWSKTVSGTRGAFF. CDR3 in DNA: TGTGCCTGGAGCAAAACCGTTTCCGGGACCCGGGGAGCTTTCTTT.

Only a few counts were recorded for this clonotype. The chain combines TRBV14 with TRBJ2-3; no clear D. V lost 1 base to trimming and J lost 4 bases, with 9 bases between them. There are 14 residues in the CDR3. The germline V gene encodes CDR1 SGHDN and CDR2 FVKESK. DNA of the CDR3: TGTGCCAGCAGCCAAGGGATACGCTCAGATACGCAGTATTTT. Its translation is CASSQGIRSDTQYF.

V and J are TRBV6-5 and TRBJ1-1; D remains unclear. Between the trimmed V and J ends, which lost 6 bases and 5 bases, there was a span of 13 bases. Germline V gene lookup returns CDR1 MNHEY and CDR2 SVGAGI. The CDR3 length is 13 residues. The CDR3 loop reads CASRNGRKTEAFF. DNA of the CDR3: TGTGCCAGCAGAAACGGTAGAAAGACTGAAGCTTTCTTT.

The V gene is TRBV7-3, the J gene TRBJ2-1, with a possible D match to TRBD1 (5 bases). Trimming pared 5 bases from V and 8 bases from J, leaving 13 bases between. This CDR3 is built from 13 residues. Germline CDR1 and CDR2: SGHTA and FQGTGA. This chain's CDR3 is CASSGSGRDEQFF. CDR3 DNA sequence: TGTGCCAGCAGCGGGTCAGGGCGCGATGAGCAGTTCTTC. The whole variable domain, remainder taken from reference TRBV7-3 and TRBJ2-1, is GAGVSQTPSNKVTEKGKYVELRCDPISGHTALYWYRQSLGQGPEFLIYFQGTGAADDSGLPNDRFFAVRPEGSVSTLKIQRTERGDSAVYLCASSGSGRDEQFFGPGTRLTVL.

This clonotype was picked up a small number of times. This rearrangement joins TRBV7-3 to TRBJ2-5; 10 bases fit TRBD2. CDR1 SGHTA and CDR2 FQGTGA come from the germline V gene. V lost 7 bases to trimming and J lost 5 bases; unmatched junction nucleotides: 4. This CDR3 is built from 13 residues. The CDR3 sequence: CASKAGGLETQYF. In nucleotides, the CDR3 is TGTGCCAGCAAAGCGGGGGGGCTGGAGACCCAGTACTTC. The complete variable domain, with remaining parts taken from reference TRBV7-3 and TRBJ2-5, reads GAGVSQTPSNKVTEKGKYVELRCDPISGHTALYWYRQSLGQGPEFLIYFQGTGAADDSGLPNDRFFAVRPEGSVSTLKIQRTERGDSAVYLCASKAGGLETQYFGPGTRLLVL.

The sample holds many counts of this clonotype. This chain joins TRBV20-1 and TRBJ1-3; 8 bases are a match to TRBD1. CDR1 is DFQATT, CDR2 SNEGSKA, per germline (reference sequence). CDR3 length: 16 amino acids. The V and J ends lost 1 base and 1 base, in that order; junction bases with no gene match: 6. The CDR3 is CSARVGQGASGNTIYF. In DNA, the CDR3 is TGCAGTGCTAGAGTGGGCCAGGGGGCGTCTGGAAACACCATATATTTT.

This clonotype was observed a single time. This may arise from a read error, as a much more abundant clone is one base away. The chain couples TRBV2 to TRBJ1-1; tentatively, D is TRBD1 (6 bases). V lost 4 bases and J 1 base, leaving 7 bases between the germline ends. The V gene's germline CDR1 is SNHLY and CDR2 FYNNEI. The CDR3 consists of 13 residues. The CDR3 loop reads CASSAQGNTEAFF. The CDR3 nucleotides read TGTGCCAGCAGTGCACAGGGGAACACTGAAGCTTTCTTT.

The chain carries TRBV3-1 and TRBJ2-5; 12 bases are a match to TRBD2. The J segment lost 2 bases and the V segment lost 0 bases, leaving 7 bases of the junction unmatched. Per germline, CDR1 LGHDT and CDR2 YNNKEL (reference sequence). The CDR3 runs to 18 residues. The CDR3 sequence: CASSQEGPLAGGQETQYF. CDR3 coding DNA: TGTGCCAGCAGCCAAGAGGGACCGCTAGCGGGGGGGCAAGAGACCCAGTACTTC.

A remark on this clonotype: At one of its ends the junction is not consistent with the germline gene, which may arise from a read error. The chain's CDR3 is CASSPPGADTQYF. The CDR3 bases are TGTGCCAGCTCACCCCCAGGGGCCGATACGCAGTATTTT. V usage is TRBV5-1 and J usage is TRBJ2-3, with TRBD1 as a possible D gene (6 bases). This CDR3 has 13 residues. Germline V gene sequence: CDR1 SGHRS, CDR2 YFSETQ. The whole variable domain, remainder taken from reference TRBV5-1 and TRBJ2-3, is KAGVTQTPRYLIKTRGQQVTLSCSPISGHRSVSWYQQTPGQGLQFLFEYFSETQRNKGNFPGRFSGRQFSNSRSEMNVSTLELGDSALYLCASSPPGADTQYFGPGTRLTVL.

This clonotype has more than one count but fewer than ten. The chain carries TRBV7-2 and TRBJ2-2; 8 nucleotides match TRBD2. The CDR3 sequence is 16 residues long. Per the germline V gene, CDR1 is SGHTA and CDR2 is FQGNSA. J lost 2 bases, V lost 2 bases, and 4 bases had no gene match. This CDR3 is CASSLFSGINTGELFF. The CDR3 DNA follows: TGTGCCAGCAGCTTATTTAGCGGGATAAACACCGGGGAGCTGTTTTTT.

This clonotype was seen only a few times. The chain uses TRBV9 and TRBJ1-2; maybe TRBD1 (6 bases). The V and J ends lost 0 bases and 4 bases respectively, with 13 bases between them. This CDR3 contains 15 residues. CDR1 SGDLS and CDR2 YYNGEE come from the germline V gene. CDR3 sequence reads: CASSVETSGVYGYTF. The CDR3 DNA reads TGTGCCAGCAGCGTAGAGACCTCAGGGGTCTATGGCTACACCTTC.